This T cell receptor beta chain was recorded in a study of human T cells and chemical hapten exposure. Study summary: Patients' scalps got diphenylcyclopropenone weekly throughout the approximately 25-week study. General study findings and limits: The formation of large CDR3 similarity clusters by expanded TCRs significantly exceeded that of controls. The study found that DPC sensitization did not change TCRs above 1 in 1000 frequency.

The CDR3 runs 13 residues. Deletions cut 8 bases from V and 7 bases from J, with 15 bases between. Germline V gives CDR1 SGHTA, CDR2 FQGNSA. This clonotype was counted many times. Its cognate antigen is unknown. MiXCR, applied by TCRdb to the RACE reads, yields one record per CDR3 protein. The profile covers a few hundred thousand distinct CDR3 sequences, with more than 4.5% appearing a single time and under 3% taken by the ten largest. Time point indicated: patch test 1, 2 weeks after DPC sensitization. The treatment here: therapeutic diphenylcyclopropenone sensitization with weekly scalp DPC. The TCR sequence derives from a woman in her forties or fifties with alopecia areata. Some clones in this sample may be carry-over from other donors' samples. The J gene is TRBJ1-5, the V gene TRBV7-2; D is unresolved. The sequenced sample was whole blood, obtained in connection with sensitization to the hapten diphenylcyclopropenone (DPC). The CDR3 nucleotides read TGTGCCAGCGGGGAGAGTATAGGGCAGCCCCAGCATTTT. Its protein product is CASGESIGQPQHF.